This TCR beta chain was identified in a study of cytomegalovirus exposure and HLA in healthy donors. Findings and caveats of the study: In vitro assays verified that three CMV-associated chains recognized CMV antigens specifically. A prior analysis recorded that most TCR beta V segments were productive about 87% or about 30% of the time.

The donors were healthy bone marrow donors. CDR1 is SSHAT, CDR2 FNYEAQ, per germline (reference sequence). The CDR3 has 15 residues. Of note for this clone: Its antigen is not identified. One end of the junction does not line up with germline, which may come from a read error.

Primers for the PCR totalled 60 Vbeta and 13 Jbeta. TCRdb keeps only in-frame clones here, not all; method: immunoSEQ multiplex PCR. There are under 200,000 clones in the sample; around two thirds occur only once, and roughly 1.4% lies in the top ten. This TCR was recovered from a man aged 45-60 years in good health and CMV-seronegative. Input material: PBMCs. The chain uses TRBV7-7 and TRBJ2-7; TRBD1 agrees at 8 bases. DNA of the CDR3: TGTGCTAGCAGCTTAGCGACAGGGGCGAACTACGAGCAGTACTTC. It is translated as CASSLATGANYEQYF.